The 2 T cell receptor beta chains presented below share a single source sample, sequenced in a study of cytomegalovirus exposure and HLA in healthy donors. Primers: 60 Vbeta forward and 13 Jbeta reverse. Clones were sequenced by immunoSEQ multiplex PCR, and TCRdb holds only the in-frame ones, with some missing. The sample gives about 150,000 clones, about three quarters of which show up once; 1.7% is in the top ten. The sequencing sample was made of PBMCs. The receptors originated from a woman aged 25 to 39 in good health and CMV-seronegative.

The chain carries TRBV5-1 and TRBJ2-5; unclear D gene. CDR1 and CDR2 (germline): SGHRS, YFSETQ. The V end lost 4 bases, the J end lost 2 bases, and 3 bases lay between the germline ends. CDR3 length: 11 amino acids. In nucleotides, the CDR3 is TGCGCCAGCAGCCCTCAAGAGACCCAGTACTTC. Its translation is CASSPQETQYF.

V and J are TRBV9 and TRBJ2-2, with D uncertain. The V and J ends lost 3 bases and 7 bases respectively, with 7 bases between them. The CDR3 is made up of 12 amino acids. The V gene's germline CDR1 is SGDLS and CDR2 YYNGEE. The CDR3 sequence: CASSAFFGELFF. The CDR3 nucleotides are TGTGCCAGCAGCGCCTTTTTCGGGGAGCTGTTTTTT. Complete variable domain (other parts from reference TRBV9 and TRBJ2-2): DSGVTQTPKHLITATGQRVTLRCSPRSGDLSVYWYQQSLDQGLQFLIQYYNGEERAKGNILERFSAQQFPDLHSELNLSSLELGDSALYFCASSAFFGELFFGEGSRLTVL.